This TCR beta chain is drawn from a study of shared clonotypes between healthy human individuals. In the case of this clone: Antigen unknown.

Study-level results: In having few donors, the study represented limited genetic and exposure-history diversity.

The germline V gene encodes CDR1 MDHEN and CDR2 SYDVKM. This CDR3 contains 18 residues. V lost 6 bases and J 0 bases, leaving 22 bases between the germline ends. Method: immunoSEQ multiplex PCR; TCRdb's copy keeps in-frame clones and lacks some. The sample lists roughly 890,000 clones, approximately 92% occurring once. Terminally differentiated effector memory CD45RA+ cells were excluded by CCR7 positive selection of CD45RO-negative cells. The TCR sequence derives from a man aged 25 to 45 in good health. The sequenced sample consisted of naive CD8+ T cells sorted from blood. This rearrangement joins TRBV28 to TRBJ2-3; D gene unclear. The CDR3 spells CASSEGPSTHGSTDTQYF. For the CDR3, the DNA is TGTGCCAGCAGCGAAGGGCCCTCGACCCATGGGAGCACAGATACGCAGTATTTT.